This TCR beta chain was sequenced for a study of control samples from healthy donors and cancer patients. Some clones are missing from TCRdb's copy, which holds only in-frame ones; the method was immunoSEQ multiplex PCR. The sample has some 200,000 clones, roughly 93% seen once. Germline CDR1 SNHLY, CDR2 FYNNEI. Between the trimmed V and J ends, which lost 4 bases and 1 base, there was a span of 12 bases. This CDR3 comprises 15 residues. Sequencing was done on a sample of blood. The sequence was collected from a man between 18 and 29 years old in good health. The chain couples TRBV2 to TRBJ2-3; no reliable D call. Here the CDR3 reads CASSAGSWGTDTQYF. The CDR3 region has the DNA TGTGCCAGCAGTGCCGGGTCTTGGGGCACAGATACGCAGTATTTT.